This TCR beta chain was captured in a study of blood T cell repertoires in COVID-19. The table came from immunoSEQ multiplex PCR; TCRdb's copy has only in-frame clones and leaves some out. The table has tens of thousands of clones, around 81% seen once; the top ten hold approximately 30%. The trim removed 5 bases at V and 2 bases at J, leaving 3 bases unmatched. This CDR3 comprises 14 residues. CDR1 is LGHNA and CDR2 is YSLEER in the germline V gene. This sequence was found in a woman older than 75 with active or convalescent COVID-19. The gene calls are TRBV4-3 and TRBJ2-7; 10 bases fit TRBD1. The sample taken for sequencing was peripheral blood. In nucleotides, the CDR3 is TGCGCCAGCAGCGCCGGGACAGGGGCCTACGAGCAGTACTTC. It translates to CASSAGTGAYEQYF.